This T cell receptor (beta chain) came from a study of blood T cell dynamics during melanoma immunotherapy. Study as a whole: Patients with metastatic melanoma got pembrolizumab or nivolumab-ipilimumab as first-line care. The study, taken as a whole, reports: Clones driving repertoire changes may be melanoma-specific or general immune activation.

About this clone itself: Its specificity is unknown.

This CDR3 is 15 amino acids long. The germline CDR1 and CDR2 sequences are SGHRS and YFSETQ. V lost 3 bases and J lost 4; bases outside the gene matches: 7. DNA loading was fixed at roughly 0.35 ug for all bulk PBMC samples. Generated by immunoSEQ multiplex PCR, the TCRdb table keeps only in-frame clones and is missing some. The repertoire holds about 10,000 clones, with about 88% as singletons. Time point defined: pre-treatment baseline. Patients had no prior systemic cancer treatment, immunosuppressants or other active cancers. The rearrangement uses TRBV5-1 and TRBJ2-5; 9 bases agree with TRBD1. The sequences come from blood, collected from a patient treated with checkpoint blockade. This clonotype originated in a human donor with melanoma. In nucleotides, the CDR3 is TGCGCCAGCAGCTCCGGACAGGGGTGGGGAGAGACCCAGTACTTC. Translated: CASSSGQGWGETQYF. Supplemented by reference TRBV5-1 and TRBJ2-5, the full variable domain reads KAGVTQTPRYLIKTRGQQVTLSCSPISGHRSVSWYQQTPGQGLQFLFEYFSETQRNKGNFPGRFSGRQFSNSRSEMNVSTLELGDSALYLCASSSGQGWGETQYFGPGTRLLVL.